The 19 T cell receptor beta chains listed next were all sequenced from one sample in a study of cytomegalovirus exposure and HLA in healthy donors (dated by TCRdb to about 2017). Library method: the immunoSEQ multiplex PCR assay. The multiplex PCR relied on a mix of 60 forward primers for TCR Vbeta segments and 13 reverse primers for TCR Jbeta segments. TCRdb stores this immuneACCESS table with in-frame sequences only. Part of the clones is absent; in the studies checked, under half of the shortfall reflects unresolved V genes, and no reason is known for the rest. The table for this sample lists 160,000 or so clones; over 70% of them were counted only once. Approximately 1.4% of the sample rests with the top ten. Sequencing was carried out using PBMCs. These receptors originate from a woman under 30 in good health and CMV-seronegative.

This chain links TRBV5-1 with TRBJ1-6, with TRBD1 matching over 7 bases. J lost 12 bases, V lost 4 bases, and 10 bases had no gene match. The germline gives CDR1 SGHRS, CDR2 YFSETQ. CDR3 length: 14 amino acids. The CDR3 nucleotides read TGCGCCAGCAGCGCCGGGGACAGATACCTACCCCTCCACTTT. Its protein is CASSAGDRYLPLHF.

This clone was counted between two and nine times. The genes are TRBV30 and TRBJ1-6; D remains unclear. This CDR3 has 11 residues. Germline CDR1 GTSNPN, CDR2 SVGIG (reference sequence). V lost 3 bases, J lost 14 bases, and 11 bases lay in between. In nucleotides, the CDR3 is TGTGCCTGGAGGATGGGAGGGTCCCTCCACTTT. Its translation is CAWRMGGSLHF.

The chain carries TRBV13 and TRBJ2-3, with 8 bases matching TRBD2. The germline V gene has CDR1 PRHDT and CDR2 FYEKMQ (reference sequence). The CDR3 loop spans 15 amino acids. The trim removed 1 base at V and 3 bases at J, leaving 3 bases unmatched. The CDR3 sequence is CASSLVRGATDTQYF. In DNA form, the CDR3 reads TGTGCCAGCAGCTTAGTGCGGGGGGCTACAGATACGCAGTATTTT.

The chain employs TRBV5-4 and TRBJ1-1, with D tentatively TRBD1 (5 bases). CDR1 and CDR2 from the germline V gene are SGHNT and YYREEE (reference sequence). The CDR3 sequence is 16 residues long. V was shortened by 0 bases and J by 0 bases, with 12 bases between the two germline ends. CDR3 protein: CASSLEGAGMNTEAFF. CDR3 DNA sequence: TGTGCCAGCAGCTTGGAAGGGGCAGGAATGAACACTGAAGCTTTCTTT.

The CDR3 nucleotides are TGTGCCAGCAGTCCGCGACAGGGGTACGAGCAGTACTTC. Translated, it gives CASSPRQGYEQYF. V is TRBV14 and J is TRBJ2-7; the match to TRBD1 covers 8 bases. There are 13 residues in the CDR3. CDR1 is SGHDN and CDR2 is FVKESK in the germline V gene. V was clipped by 6 bases and J by 4 bases; unmatched bases: 5.

Note on this clone: The junction departs from the called germline gene at one end, perhaps through a read error. The chain employs TRBV7-2 and TRBJ2-1; 9 nucleotides match TRBD1. Germline CDR1 SGHTA, CDR2 FQGNSA. This CDR3 spans 15 amino acids. CDR3 coding DNA: TGTGCCAGCAGCTTAGATCCCGGGACAGGGTTTGATAGGATCTTC. Protein product: CASSLDPGTGFDRIF.

The chain combines TRBV5-8 with TRBJ1-5; TRBD1 matches 7 bases. The ends lost 5 bases at V and 4 bases at J; junction bases unmatched: 6. Per germline, CDR1 SGHTS and CDR2 YDEGEE. CDR3 length: 14 amino acids. In DNA, the CDR3 is TGTGCCAGCAGATGGGACAGAGATAATCAGCCCCAGCATTTT. Its translation is CASRWDRDNQPQHF.

The CDR3 nucleotides read TGCAGTGCTAGAGTGACGGCGGAGTTCTTT. It yields the protein CSARVTAEFF. The chain recombines TRBV20-1 with TRBJ1-1; no clear D. Per germline, CDR1 DFQATT and CDR2 SNEGSKA (reference sequence). V lost 1 base and J 14 bases, leaving 11 bases between the germline ends. This CDR3 spans 10 amino acids.

This rearrangement joins TRBV19 to TRBJ2-1; D not certain. In germline, CDR1 is LNHDA, CDR2 SQIVND (reference sequence). Trimming shortened V by 8 bases and J by 1 base, and 12 bases separated the two germline ends. The CDR3 sequence is 14 residues long. The DNA of the CDR3 is TGTGCCAGTTCCGAAGCTATGTCCTACAATGAGCAGTTCTTC. Translation: CASSEAMSYNEQFF. The full variable domain, rest sourced from reference TRBV19 and TRBJ2-1, is DGGITQSPKYLFRKEGQNVTLSCEQNLNHDAMYWYRQDPGQGLRLIYYSQIVNDFQKGDIAEGYSVSREKKESFPLTVTSAQKNPTAFYLCASSEAMSYNEQFFGPGTRLTVL.

The CDR3 nucleotides are TGTGCCAGAAGCTTGGTAGAACCCCGGGGACTGGCCTCCTACAATGAGCAGTTCTTC. This sequence encodes CARSLVEPRGLASYNEQFF. The chain recombines TRBV5-3 with TRBJ2-1; perhaps TRBD2 as D (6 bases). TRBV5-3 is marked as an open reading frame, function uncertain. This CDR3 contains 19 residues. Trimming cost V 0 bases and J 0 bases, with 19 bases left between them.

By sample fraction, this clone is medium-sized. A read error may produce the germline difference seen at one junction end. The chain employs TRBV29-1 and TRBJ1-3; D is uncertain. Germline loops: CDR1 SQVTM, CDR2 ANQGSEA. The CDR3 covers 15 residues. In nucleotides, the CDR3 is TGCAGCGTTGGAATTAGTCCCAAGGAGCGGCCCCGCATCACATTT. It yields the protein CSVGISPKERPRITF.

The chain combines TRBV4-1 with TRBJ1-2; D gene unclear. Germline V lookup: CDR1 MGHRA, CDR2 YSYEKL. V was pared by 1 base and J by 4 bases, with 10 bases between. The CDR3 has 14 amino acids. CDR3 in amino acids: CASSQGGSLYGYTF. The DNA for the CDR3 is TGCGCCAGCAGCCAAGGAGGGTCCCTCTATGGCTACACCTTC.

The chain links TRBV6-1 to TRBJ1-2, with 8 bases identical to TRBD1. Trimming cost V 3 bases and J 2 bases; bases outside gene matches: 8. The germline V gene encodes CDR1 MNHNS and CDR2 SASEGT. The CDR3 is made up of 16 amino acids. The CDR3 spells CASSDFGTGTNYGYTF. As DNA, the CDR3 is TGTGCCAGCAGTGACTTCGGGACAGGAACAAACTATGGCTACACCTTC.

This clone has only a few counts. The CDR3 DNA reads as TGCAGCGTTGGCCGGGACAGAGCCGAGCAGTACTTC. This sequence encodes CSVGRDRAEQYF. V usage is TRBV29-1 and J usage is TRBJ2-7; 7 bases are shared with TRBD1. The germline V gene encodes CDR1 SQVTM and CDR2 ANQGSEA. After removal of 4 bases from V and 6 bases from J, the junction contained 6 bases not matched to a gene. The CDR3 sequence is 12 residues long.

The V gene is TRBV14, the J gene TRBJ2-1, with no clear D. There are 11 residues in the CDR3. Germline V gene sequence: CDR1 SGHDN, CDR2 FVKESK. Trimming removed 5 bases from V and 3 bases from J, with 2 bases in between. In nucleotides, the CDR3 is TGTGCCAGCAGCTACTACAATGAGCAGTTCTTC. This encodes CASSYYNEQFF.

V gene TRBV6-1 combines with J gene TRBJ1-2; 8 positions match TRBD1. The V gene end was trimmed by 7 bases and the J gene end by 8 bases; junction bases not matched to a gene: 12. Germline V CDR1 and CDR2: MNHNS, SASEGT. This CDR3 has 14 amino acids. In nucleotides, the CDR3 is TGTGCCAGCACTATAGTTGACAGGGGTGGCGGCTACACCTTC. Its translation: CASTIVDRGGGYTF.

The chain recombines TRBV7-2 with TRBJ2-3, with TRBD2 matching over 9 bases. The V and J ends lost 4 bases and 4 bases, in that order; junction bases with no gene match: 6. CDR1 and CDR2 (germline): SGHTA, FQGNSA. CDR3 length: 15 residues. CDR3 residues: CASSSAGGRSDTQYF. The CDR3 DNA reads TGTGCCAGCAGCTCCGCGGGGGGGAGGTCAGATACGCAGTATTTT. The variable domain in full, with the rest retrieved from reference TRBV7-2 and TRBJ2-3, is GAGVSQSPSNKVTEKGKDVELRCDPISGHTALYWYRQSLGQGLEFLIYFQGNSAPDKSGLPSDRFSAERTGGSVSTLTIQRTQQEDSAVYLCASSSAGGRSDTQYFGPGTRLTVL.

The rearrangement joins TRBV5-1 to TRBJ1-1; D may be TRBD1 (6 bases). The germline V and J ends were trimmed by 1 base and 0 bases, with 13 bases remaining between them. This CDR3 is built from 16 residues. Germline CDR1 and CDR2: SGHRS and YFSETQ. As DNA, the CDR3 is TGCGCCAGCAGCTTGACCACTGACAGGTTGAACACTGAAGCTTTCTTT. Protein product: CASSLTTDRLNTEAFF.

This clone has only a few counts. The chain uses TRBV7-6 and TRBJ2-3, with D possibly being TRBD1 (6 bases). With 3 bases removed from V and 0 bases from J, the gap between germline ends came to 13 bases. The CDR3 totals 16 residues. CDR1 and CDR2 from the germline V gene are SGHVS and FNYEAQ. The CDR3 DNA reads TGTGCCAGCAGCTTGTATGGGGGCCCAAGCACAGATACGCAGTATTTT. Translating gives CASSLYGGPSTDTQYF.